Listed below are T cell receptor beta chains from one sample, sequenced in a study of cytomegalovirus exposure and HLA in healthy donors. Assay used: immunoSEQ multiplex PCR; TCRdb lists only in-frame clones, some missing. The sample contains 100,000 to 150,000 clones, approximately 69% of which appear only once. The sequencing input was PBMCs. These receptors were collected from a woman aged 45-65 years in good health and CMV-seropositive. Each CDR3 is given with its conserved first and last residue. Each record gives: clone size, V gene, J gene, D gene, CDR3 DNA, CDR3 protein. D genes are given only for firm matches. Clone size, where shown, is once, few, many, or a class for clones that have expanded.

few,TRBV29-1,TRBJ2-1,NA,TGCAGCGTTGATGGGGGCCTGGTCTACAATGAGCAGTTCTTC,CSVDGGLVYNEQFF
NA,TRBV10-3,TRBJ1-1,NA,TGTGCCATCAGTGAGTCGGAAAAGGCAGGGCAAGCTTTCTTT,CAISESEKAGQAFF
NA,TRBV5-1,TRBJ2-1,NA,TGCGCCAGCAGTCCAGACAACCACAGTGAGCAGTTCTTC,CASSPDNHSEQFF
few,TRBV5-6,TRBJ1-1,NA,TGTGCCAGCAGCTTGATTAGCACTGAAGCTTTCTTT,CASSLISTEAFF
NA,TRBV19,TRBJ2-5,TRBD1,TGTGCCAGTAGTTCTACTACAGGGGCCCGGGAGACCCAGTACTTC,CASSSTTGARETQYF
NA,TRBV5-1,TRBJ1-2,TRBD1,TGCGCCAGCAGCTTGGACACAGGGGTGTATGGCTACACCTTC,CASSLDTGVYGYTF
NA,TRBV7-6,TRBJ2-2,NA,TGTGCCAGCAGCTTAGGGGTGGCGGGACGGGAGCTGTTTTTT,CASSLGVAGRELFF
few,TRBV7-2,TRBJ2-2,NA,TGTGCCAGCAGCCCATTCACAGGGGCGGGAATCGGGGAGCTGTTTTTT,CASSPFTGAGIGELFF
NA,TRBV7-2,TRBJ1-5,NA,TGTGCCAGCAGCTCCTACTATAGCAATCAGCCCCAGCATTTT,CASSSYYSNQPQHF
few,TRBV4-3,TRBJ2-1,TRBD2,TGCGCCAGCAGCCAAGCAATGGTCGGGGGGGCTGAGCAGTTCTTC,CASSQAMVGGAEQFF
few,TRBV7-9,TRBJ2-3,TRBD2,TGTGCCAGCAGCCCACCTCTGCCTAGCGGGAGGGCCGGGACAGATACGCAGTATTTT,CASSPPLPSGRAGTDTQYF
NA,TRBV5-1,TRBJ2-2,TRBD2,TGCGCCAGCAGCGTACTAGCGGGGTCGAACACCGGGGAGCTGTTTTTT,CASSVLAGSNTGELFF
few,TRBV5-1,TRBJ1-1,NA,TGCGCCAGCAGCTTGGATCAGGGGAACACTGAAGCTTTCTTT,CASSLDQGNTEAFF
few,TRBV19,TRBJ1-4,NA,TGTGCCAGTAGTATAGATTACCTATCAGGAAAACTGTTTTTT,CASSIDYLSGKLFF
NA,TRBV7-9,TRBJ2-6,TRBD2,TGTGCCAGCAGGCAGGTCCCTAGCGGGAGGACTGGGGCCAACGTCCTGACTTTC,CASRQVPSGRTGANVLTF
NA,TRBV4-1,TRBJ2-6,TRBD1,TGCGCCAGCAGCCAAGAACCGGGGACAGGGACTGGGGCCAACGTCCTGACTTTC,CASSQEPGTGTGANVLTF
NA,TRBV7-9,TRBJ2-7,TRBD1,TGTGCCAGCAGCTCTACAGGGACAGCGGTCTCCTACGAGCAGTACTTC,CASSSTGTAVSYEQYF
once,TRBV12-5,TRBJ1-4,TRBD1,TGTGCTAGTGGTTTGCGGCGGCCCGGCGTTTTACCGGGACAGGGGGCTAATGAAAAACTGTTTTTT,CASGLRRPGVLPGQGANEKLFF
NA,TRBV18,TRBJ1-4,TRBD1,TGTGCCAGCTCACTAGCAATTAACAGGGGACCTAATGAAAAACTGTTTTTT,CASSLAINRGPNEKLFF